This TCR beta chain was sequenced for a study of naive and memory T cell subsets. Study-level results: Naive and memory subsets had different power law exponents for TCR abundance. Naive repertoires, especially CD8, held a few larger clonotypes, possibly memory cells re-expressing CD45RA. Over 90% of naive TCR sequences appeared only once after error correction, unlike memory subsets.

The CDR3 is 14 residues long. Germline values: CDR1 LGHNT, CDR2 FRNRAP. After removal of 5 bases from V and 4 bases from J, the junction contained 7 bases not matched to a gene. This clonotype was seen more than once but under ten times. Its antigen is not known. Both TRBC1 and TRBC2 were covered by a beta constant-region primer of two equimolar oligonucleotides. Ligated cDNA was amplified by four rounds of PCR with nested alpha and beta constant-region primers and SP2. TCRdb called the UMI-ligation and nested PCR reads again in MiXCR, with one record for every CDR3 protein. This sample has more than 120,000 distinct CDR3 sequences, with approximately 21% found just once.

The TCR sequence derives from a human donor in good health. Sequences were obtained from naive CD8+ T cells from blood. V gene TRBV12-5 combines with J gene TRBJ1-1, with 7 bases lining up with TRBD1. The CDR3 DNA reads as TGTGCTAGTGGTCCGACAGGGACGCTCACTGAAGCTTTCTTT. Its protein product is CASGPTGTLTEAFF.